This TCR beta chain appears in the sequencing data of a study of T cells in Graves' hyperthyroidism and ophthalmopathy. Diagnostic assessment was based on clinical symptoms, serum thyroxine and TRAb, thyroid ultrasound and orbital computed tomography. The source material, RNA transcripts, was used to amplify TCR beta CDR3 regions. TCR CDR3 underwent first-round RT-PCR with the HTBI primer set. TCRdb re-analysed the multiplex PCR reads in MiXCR, keeping a single row per CDR3 protein. Here the sample spans roughly 630,000 distinct CDR3 sequences, approximately 14% being singletons. This clonotype appeared many times. This clonotype originated in a woman aged 30 to 39 with Graves' hyperthyroidism. Sequenced input: blood.

Here the CDR3 reads CASSLDEGLAGIPYEQYF. DNA for the CDR3: TGTGCCAGCAGTTTGGATGAGGGACTAGCGGGGATACCTTACGAGCAGTACTTC. V is TRBV28 and J is TRBJ2-7; 13 bases match TRBD2. After removal of 3 bases from V and 4 bases from J, the junction contained 12 bases not matched to a gene. This CDR3 has 18 residues. Germline CDR1 and CDR2: MDHEN and SYDVKM.